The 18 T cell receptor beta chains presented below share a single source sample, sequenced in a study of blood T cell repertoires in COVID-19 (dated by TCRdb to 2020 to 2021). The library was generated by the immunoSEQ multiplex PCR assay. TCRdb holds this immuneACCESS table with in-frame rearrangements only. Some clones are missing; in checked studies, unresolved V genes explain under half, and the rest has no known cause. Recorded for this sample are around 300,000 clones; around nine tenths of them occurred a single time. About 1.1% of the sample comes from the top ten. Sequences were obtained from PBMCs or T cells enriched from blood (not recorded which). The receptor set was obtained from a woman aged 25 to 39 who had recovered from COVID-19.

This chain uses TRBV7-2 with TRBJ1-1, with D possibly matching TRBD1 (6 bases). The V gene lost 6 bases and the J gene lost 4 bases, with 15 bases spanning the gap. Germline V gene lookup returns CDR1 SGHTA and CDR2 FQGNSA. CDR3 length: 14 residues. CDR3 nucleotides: TGTGCCAGCAGTTCCCAGGGGACAAGCACTGAAGCTTTCTTT. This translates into CASSSQGTSTEAFF.

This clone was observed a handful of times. CDR3 residues: CAWRVRGFLYGYTF. Written as DNA, the CDR3 is TGTGCCTGGAGGGTCAGGGGTTTCCTCTATGGCTACACCTTC. The chain links TRBV30 to TRBJ1-2; possible D gene TRBD1, 6 bases. V lost 3 bases to trimming and J lost 4 bases, with 15 bases between them. Germline V gene data show CDR1 as GTSNPN and CDR2 as SVGIG (reference sequence). This CDR3 contains 14 residues.

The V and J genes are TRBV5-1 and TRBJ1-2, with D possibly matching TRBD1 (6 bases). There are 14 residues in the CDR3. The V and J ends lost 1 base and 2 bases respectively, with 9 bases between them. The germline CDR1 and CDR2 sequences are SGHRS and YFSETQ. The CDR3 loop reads CASSLTGSNYGYTF. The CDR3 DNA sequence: TGCGCCAGCAGCTTGACAGGGTCGAACTATGGCTACACCTTC.

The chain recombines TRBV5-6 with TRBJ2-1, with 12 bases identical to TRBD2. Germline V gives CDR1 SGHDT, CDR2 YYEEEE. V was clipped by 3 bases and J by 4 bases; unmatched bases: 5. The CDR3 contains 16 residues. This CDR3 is CASSSGLAGPYNEQFF. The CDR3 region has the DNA TGTGCCAGCAGCTCTGGACTAGCGGGGCCATACAATGAGCAGTTCTTC. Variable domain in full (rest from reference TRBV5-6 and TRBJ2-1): DAGVTQSPTHLIKTRGQQVTLRCSPKSGHDTVSWYQQALGQGPQFIFQYYEEEERQRGNFPDRFSGHQFPNYSSELNVNALLLGDSALYLCASSSGLAGPYNEQFFGPGTRLTVL.

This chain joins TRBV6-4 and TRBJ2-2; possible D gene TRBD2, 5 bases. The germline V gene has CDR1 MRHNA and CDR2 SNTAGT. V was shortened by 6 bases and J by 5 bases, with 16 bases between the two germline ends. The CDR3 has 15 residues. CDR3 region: CASREDSGVTGELFF. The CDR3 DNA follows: TGTGCCAGCAGAGAGGATTCCGGGGTTACCGGGGAGCTGTTTTTT.

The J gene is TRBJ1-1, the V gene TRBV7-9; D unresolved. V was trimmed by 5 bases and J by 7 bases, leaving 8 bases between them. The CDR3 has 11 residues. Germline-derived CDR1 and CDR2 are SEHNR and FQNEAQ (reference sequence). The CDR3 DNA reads TGTGCCAGCAGCCGAGAGGGTGAAGCTTTCTTT. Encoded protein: CASSREGEAFF.

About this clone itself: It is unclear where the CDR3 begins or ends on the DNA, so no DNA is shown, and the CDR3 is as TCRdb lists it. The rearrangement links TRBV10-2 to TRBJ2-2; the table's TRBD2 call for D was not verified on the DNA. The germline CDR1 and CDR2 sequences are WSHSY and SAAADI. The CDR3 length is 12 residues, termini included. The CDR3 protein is CASSGPTGSCFF.

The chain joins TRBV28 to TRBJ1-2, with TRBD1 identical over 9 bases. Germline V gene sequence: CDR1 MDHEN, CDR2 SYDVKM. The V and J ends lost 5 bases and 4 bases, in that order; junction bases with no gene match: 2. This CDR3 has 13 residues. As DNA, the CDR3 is TGTGCCAGCAGTCCGGGACAGGGCTATGGCTACACCTTC. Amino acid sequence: CASSPGQGYGYTF.

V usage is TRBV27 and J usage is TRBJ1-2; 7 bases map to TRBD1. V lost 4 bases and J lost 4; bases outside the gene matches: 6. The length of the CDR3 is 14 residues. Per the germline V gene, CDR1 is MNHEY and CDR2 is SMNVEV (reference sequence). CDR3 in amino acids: CASSSRQGTYGYTF. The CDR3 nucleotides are TGTGCCAGCAGTTCGAGACAGGGTACCTATGGCTACACCTTC.

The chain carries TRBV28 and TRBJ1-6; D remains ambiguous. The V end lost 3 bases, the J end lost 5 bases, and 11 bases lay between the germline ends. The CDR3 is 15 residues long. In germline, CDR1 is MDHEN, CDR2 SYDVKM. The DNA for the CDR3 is TGTGCCAGCAGTTTGAGGCAAGAGGATAATTCACCCCTCCACTTT. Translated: CASSLRQEDNSPLHF.

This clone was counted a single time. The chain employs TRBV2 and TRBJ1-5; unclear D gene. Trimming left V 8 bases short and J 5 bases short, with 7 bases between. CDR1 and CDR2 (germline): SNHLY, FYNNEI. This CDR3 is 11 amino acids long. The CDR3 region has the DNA TGTGCCAGCGCCACAGATCAGCCCCAGCATTTT. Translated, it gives CASATDQPQHF.

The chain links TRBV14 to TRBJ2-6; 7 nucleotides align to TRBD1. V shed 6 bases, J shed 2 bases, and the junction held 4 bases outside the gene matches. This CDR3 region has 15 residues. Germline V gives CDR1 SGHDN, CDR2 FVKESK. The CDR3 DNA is TGTGCCAGCAGGAATGACAGGGCTGGGGCCAACGTCCTGACTTTC. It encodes CASRNDRAGANVLTF.

The CDR3 sequence is CASTSGANVLTF. CDR3 in DNA: TGTGCCAGCACTAGTGGGGCCAACGTCCTGACTTTC. The chain employs TRBV7-9 and TRBJ2-6; D is ambiguous. Trimming left V 7 bases short and J 3 bases short, with 4 bases between. CDR3 length equals 12 residues. Looked up from germline, CDR1 is SEHNR and CDR2 is FQNEAQ (reference sequence).

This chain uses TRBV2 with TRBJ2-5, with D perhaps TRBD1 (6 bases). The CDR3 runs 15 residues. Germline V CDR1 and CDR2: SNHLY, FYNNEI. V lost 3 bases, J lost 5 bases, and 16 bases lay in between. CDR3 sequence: CASSEQGGSRETQYF. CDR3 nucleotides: TGTGCCAGCAGTGAGCAAGGGGGATCTAGGGAGACCCAGTACTTC.

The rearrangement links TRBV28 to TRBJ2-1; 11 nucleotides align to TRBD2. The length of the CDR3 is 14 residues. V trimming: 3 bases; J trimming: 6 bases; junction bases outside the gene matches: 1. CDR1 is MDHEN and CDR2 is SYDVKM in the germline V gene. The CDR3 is CASSFSGRGNEQFF. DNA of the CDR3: TGTGCCAGCAGTTTTAGCGGGAGGGGCAATGAGCAGTTCTTC. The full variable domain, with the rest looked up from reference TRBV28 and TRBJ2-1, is DVKVTQSSRYLVKRTGEKVFLECVQDMDHENMFWYRQDPGLGLRLIYFSYDVKMKEKGDIPEGYSVSREKKERFSLILESASTNQTSMYLCASSFSGRGNEQFFGPGTRLTVL.

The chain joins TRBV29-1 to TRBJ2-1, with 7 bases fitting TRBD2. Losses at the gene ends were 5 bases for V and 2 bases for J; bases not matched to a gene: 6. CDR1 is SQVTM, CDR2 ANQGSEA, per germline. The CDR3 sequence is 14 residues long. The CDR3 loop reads CSVILAVTYNEQFF. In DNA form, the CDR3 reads TGCAGCGTTATTCTAGCGGTTACCTACAATGAGCAGTTCTTC.

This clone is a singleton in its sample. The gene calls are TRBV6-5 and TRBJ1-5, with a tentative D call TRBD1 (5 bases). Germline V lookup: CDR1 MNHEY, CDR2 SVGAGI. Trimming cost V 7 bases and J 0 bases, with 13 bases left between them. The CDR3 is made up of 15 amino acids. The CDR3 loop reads CASTKTAYSNQPQHF. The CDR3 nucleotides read TGTGCCAGCACCAAGACAGCTTATAGCAATCAGCCCCAGCATTTT.

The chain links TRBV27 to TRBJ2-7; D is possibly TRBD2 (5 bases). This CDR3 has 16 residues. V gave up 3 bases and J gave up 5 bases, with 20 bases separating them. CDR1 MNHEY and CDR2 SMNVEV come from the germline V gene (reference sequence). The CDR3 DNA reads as TGTGCCAGCAGTTTCTACCCGCGGGCAGGTTCTCACGAGCAGTACTTC. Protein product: CASSFYPRAGSHEQYF.